Detailed here is one T cell receptor (beta chain). Its antigen is still unknown. The input lacks base qualities; no much larger clone sits a single base away. CDR1 is given as LGHNA and CDR2 as YSLEER, both from the germline V gene. V gives up 2 bases and J gives up 2 bases, and the segment between their germline ends measures 9 bases. The CDR3 spans 14 residues, from the cysteine through the phenylalanine. Just the 42-base CDR3 DNA is kept, in frame starting at base 1. The record originates from a study of T cell repertoires in cytomegalovirus infection (dated by TCRdb to about 2019). Notes on the research overall: Donor HLA type was relevant to the analysis, because carriage of CMV infection together with the matching HLA type was indicated by public TCR beta signatures.

Sequencing instrument: Illumina HiSeq 1500. In TCRdb, the public reads were trimmed at Q25 with fastp and aligned with MiXCR, with productive beta chains retained. Rows with a matching CDR3 protein are joined into one entry that keeps the most common DNA and genes. In this sample the table shows approximately 400,000 distinct CDR3 sequences, around 32% of which occur a single time. Together, the top ten hold about 13% of the sample. Beyond this particular receptor, the publication reports: In both this cohort and an independent cohort of several hundred donors, the cumulative frequency of public TCR beta family members distinguished carriers of CMV infection plus the relevant HLA type. The ex vivo response was dominated by HLA-C-restricted CMV-specific TCR beta clonotypes, and the single most frequent clonotype in two of eight donors was supplied by these HLA-C-restricted clonotypes.

The TCR originated in a human donor in good health (CMV status not recorded). Some clones in this sample may be carry-over from other donors' samples. Sequencing was done on a sample of PBMCs. The V and J genes are TRBV4-3 and TRBJ1-2, with an unclear D gene assignment. The nucleotide sequence reads TGCGCCAGCAGCCAATTAGGAGGGAACTATGGCTACACCTTC. It is translated as CASSQLGGNYGYTF.